The sequence of this TCR beta chain was determined in a study of cytotoxic CD8 clonotypes in ibrutinib-treated CLL. Study-wide background: Response was recorded as partial in approximately 25 patients and complete in 2; at median approximately 63 months, roughly 14 remained remitted and about twelve had progressed. Study-wide results and caveats: Measured clonality at baseline was greater than in age-matched healthy donors and tracked with circulating CD8+ T-cell counts. Public clonotypes were uncommon and contracted or stayed stable on treatment.

This clone was recorded a few times. The antigen is unknown. From germline, CDR1 is LNHDA and CDR2 SQIVND (reference sequence). The CDR3 is 17 amino acids. Trimming cost V 5 bases and J 4 bases; bases outside gene matches: 14. Sequenced by immunoSEQ multiplex PCR; TCRdb stores in-frame clones only, minus some. Of 52,000 or so clones in the sample, roughly 54% were seen once. V is TRBV19 and J is TRBJ1-3; 7 nucleotides line up with TRBD1. This sequence was found in a human donor with chronic lymphocytic leukemia. Here the sequenced sample was PBMCs, taken at disease progression, from a patient treated with ibrutinib. DNA for the CDR3: TGTGCCAGTAGTCCCCGGGACAGTCTTTGGTCCGGAAACACCATATATTTT. Its protein is CASSPRDSLWSGNTIYF.